This is a list of T cell receptor beta chains from one sample in a study of T cells in Graves' hyperthyroidism and ophthalmopathy. TCRdb reprocessed the multiplex PCR reads with MiXCR, giving one entry per CDR3 protein. The sample has about 610,000 distinct CDR3 sequences, just over 45% seen once. Specimen: peripheral blood or thyroid tissue (not recorded which). Receptors originate from a woman aged 18-29 years with Graves' hyperthyroidism. Both conserved end residues are part of each CDR3. Fields, in order: D gene, clone size, J gene, V gene, CDR3 DNA, CDR3 protein. D genes are given only for firm matches. Expanded clones get a size class; other rows say once, few or many, or leave the size out.

>.|.|TRBJ1-6|TRBV10-3
TGTGCCACCACAGCGGGAGAGGGCCAAGAAAATTCACCCCTCCACTTT
CATTAGEGQENSPLHF
>TRBD1|once|TRBJ2-7|TRBV19
TGTGCCAGTAGTGCCCAGGGACAGGGGGCCAGGGAGCTGTACTTC
CASSAQGQGARELYF
>.|few|TRBJ2-3|TRBV24-1
TGTGCCACCAGTCAGAGTGATACGCAGTATTTT
CATSQSDTQYF
>TRBD2|many|TRBJ2-2|TRBV29-1
TGCAGCGTTGAAGGGAAGCGGGAGGGCATCGGGGAGCTGTTTTTT
CSVEGKREGIGELFF
>TRBD1|.|TRBJ2-7|TRBV25-1
TGTGCTAGCAACCGGGACAGAGCCTACGAGCAGTACTTC
CASNRDRAYEQYF
>.|.|TRBJ2-7|TRBV12-3/TRBV12-4
TGTGCCAGCAGCACTCCCGAGCAGTACTTC
CASSTPEQYF
>.|many|TRBJ1-1|TRBV25-1
TGTGCCAGCAGTGAATCTACAGTACCGAACACTGAAGCTTTCTTT
CASSESTVPNTEAFF
>.|.|TRBJ2-7|TRBV20-1
TGCAGTGCTAGAGATAAGGGGGAAGGCTACGAGCAGTACTTC
CSARDKGEGYEQYF
>TRBD2|many|TRBJ2-5|TRBV7-2
TGTGCCAGCAGCCAGCGGGGTAGCGGACAAGAGACCCAGTACTTC
CASSQRGSGQETQYF
>.|.|TRBJ1-1|TRBV29-1
TGCAGCGTAGAGGCCAGAATGAACACTGAAGCTTTCTTT
CSVEARMNTEAFF
>TRBD1|.|TRBJ1-5|TRBV19
TGTGCCAGCTCCCTCGACAGGGGGGATACCAATCAGCCCCAGCATTTT
CASSLDRGDTNQPQHF
>TRBD1|many|TRBJ1-6|TRBV4-1
TGCGCCAGCAGCGCCCGGACAGGGACAAATTCACCCCTCCACTTT
CASSARTGTNSPLHF
>.|.|TRBJ2-5|TRBV2
TGTGCCAGCAGTGATTTGGGAGAGACCCAGTACTTC
CASSDLGETQYF
>TRBD2|.|TRBJ2-5|TRBV10-3
TGTGCCATCAGTGGGACTAGCGGAGGCGGGGAGACCCAGTACTTC
CAISGTSGGGETQYF
>.|many|TRBJ1-6|TRBV4-3
TGCGCCAGCAGCCAAGATATGTCACCCCTCCACTTT
CASSQDMSPLHF
>TRBD1|many|TRBJ1-3|TRBV3-1
TGTGCCAGCAGCGACAGGGGGGCGGACACCATATATTTT
CASSDRGADTIYF
>.|.|TRBJ2-5|TRBV5-4
TGTGCCAGCAGCTTGGCCGAGGGAAAAGAGACCCAGTACTTC
CASSLAEGKETQYF
>TRBD2|.|TRBJ2-3|TRBV7-8
TGTGCCAGCAGCCAAGGGCGGGAGACAGATACGCAGTATTTT
CASSQGRETDTQYF
>.|many|TRBJ2-2|TRBV6-6
TGTGCCAGCAGTTACTCGATTGGTTACAGGGCCCGGGAGCTGTTTTTT
CASSYSIGYRARELFF
>.|few|TRBJ2-7|TRBV29-1
TGCAGCGTTGCGGGAACTTTCTACGAGCAGTACTTC
CSVAGTFYEQYF
>.|many|TRBJ2-7|TRBV9
TGTGCCAGCAGCGGACTTAGACCCTACGAGCAGTACTTC
CASSGLRPYEQYF
>.|.|TRBJ2-3|TRBV7-9
TGTGCCAGCAGCTTAGAACGGCTAGCACGCACAGATACGCAGTATTTT
CASSLERLARTDTQYF
>.|.|TRBJ1-5|TRBV12-3/TRBV12-4
TGTGCCAGCAGTAGCAGGGGCTGGGGCAATCAGCCCCAGCATTTT
CASSSRGWGNQPQHF
>TRBD1|.|TRBJ1-2|TRBV7-3
TGTGCCAGCAGCTTCCGAGCCCCGGGACAGGGATCCTATGGCTACACCTTC
CASSFRAPGQGSYGYTF
>TRBD1|.|TRBJ1-1|TRBV7-9
TGTGCCAGCACGGGGGACAGGGAAGCTTTCTTC
CASTGDREAFF
>.|many|TRBJ1-6|TRBV20-1
TGCAGTGCTAGATTCAGTTCAAATTCACCCCTCCACTTT
CSARFSSNSPLHF
>.|few|TRBJ2-7|TRBV4-3
TGCGCCAGCAGCCAAGATATGTCGGACAGCTCCTACGAGCAGTACTTC
CASSQDMSDSSYEQYF